The 8 T cell receptor beta chains below all came from one sample that was sequenced in a study of identical twins. TCRdb reprocessed the 5' RACE reads via MiXCR and lists one record per CDR3 protein. The profile shows more than 600,000 distinct CDR3 sequences, 15% to 20% of them singletons. The same specimen was also included in a second study, on T cells expressing NK-cell markers.

Source material: PBMCs. These receptors came from a woman aged 18 to 35 in good health.

The gene calls are TRBV12-3 or TRBV12-4 and TRBJ1-1; perhaps TRBD1 as D (6 bases). The CDR3 length is 16 residues. V was cut by 3 bases and J by 1 base, with 15 bases left in between. The CDR3 reads CASSLGAGSGNTEAFF. DNA for the CDR3: TGTGCCAGCAGTTTGGGGGCGGGGAGTGGGAACACTGAAGCTTTCTTT.

CDR3 loop: CASSLEPTSGANVLTF. CDR3 DNA sequence: TGCGCCAGCAGCTTGGAACCCACCTCTGGGGCCAACGTCCTGACTTTC. The chain is built from TRBV5-1 and TRBJ2-6; no firm D call. CDR1 and CDR2 from the germline V gene are SGHRS and YFSETQ. The CDR3 covers 16 residues. The ends were cut back, 0 bases at V and 0 bases at J, with 7 bases in the middle. Filled out from reference TRBV5-1 and TRBJ2-6, the complete variable domain reads KAGVTQTPRYLIKTRGQQVTLSCSPISGHRSVSWYQQTPGQGLQFLFEYFSETQRNKGNFPGRFSGRQFSNSRSEMNVSTLELGDSALYLCASSLEPTSGANVLTFGAGSRLTVL.

Many counts were recorded for this clonotype. The rearrangement joins TRBV6-2 or TRBV6-3 to TRBJ2-7; D uncertain. The length of the CDR3 is 13 residues. With 0 bases removed from V and 4 bases from J, the gap between germline ends came to 7 bases. Per the germline V gene, CDR1 is MNHEY and CDR2 is SVGEGT. CDR3 region: CASSYSAVYEQYF. CDR3 nucleotide sequence: TGTGCCAGCAGTTACTCGGCAGTTTACGAGCAGTACTTC.

The V gene is TRBV11-2, the J gene TRBJ2-7; perhaps D is TRBD1 or TRBD2 (5 bases each). Looked up from germline, CDR1 is SGHAT and CDR2 is FQNNGV. The CDR3 runs to 16 residues. Trimming pared 2 bases from V and 0 bases from J, leaving 14 bases between. CDR3 nucleotides: TGTGCCAGCAGCTTAATCTCCCTGGGGGTCTCCTACGAGCAGTACTTC. This sequence encodes CASSLISLGVSYEQYF.

This clonotype was counted between two and nine times. The gene calls are TRBV20-1 and TRBJ1-2, with no clear D. CDR3 length: 14 residues. Per the germline V gene, CDR1 is DFQATT and CDR2 is SNEGSKA (reference sequence). The V gene lost 0 bases and the J gene lost 5 bases, with 13 bases spanning the gap. CDR3 DNA sequence: TGCAGTGCTAGAGAGGGCAAAAGAGGGTATGGCTACACCTTC. Its translation: CSAREGKRGYGYTF.

This clonotype has just a few counts. This chain links TRBV12-3 or TRBV12-4 with TRBJ2-1; tentative D call: TRBD1 (7 bases). The germline V and J ends were trimmed by 6 bases and 7 bases, with 16 bases remaining between them. There are 14 residues in the CDR3. The CDR3 loop is CASSLLSGGNEQFF. CDR3 DNA sequence: TGTGCCAGCAGCCTCCTTTCAGGGGGGAATGAGCAGTTCTTC.

This clonotype was found a few times. The chain uses TRBV20-1 and TRBJ2-7; 9 bases line up with TRBD2. V shed 3 bases, J shed 4 bases, and the junction held 10 bases outside the gene matches. The V gene's germline CDR1 is DFQATT and CDR2 SNEGSKA (reference sequence). CDR3 size: 15 residues. CDR3 in amino acids: CSASQLGLAAYEQYF. CDR3 sequence (DNA): TGCAGTGCTAGCCAGTTGGGACTAGCCGCGTACGAGCAGTACTTC.

The V gene is TRBV20-1, the J gene TRBJ2-1; D not resolved. V dropped 5 bases and J dropped 3 bases, with 11 bases sitting between them. CDR1 DFQATT and CDR2 SNEGSKA come from the germline V gene (reference sequence). The CDR3 contains 13 residues. The CDR3 nucleotides are TGCAGTGCTCGGACCGGTGACTACAATGAGCAGTTCTTC. It codes for CSARTGDYNEQFF.